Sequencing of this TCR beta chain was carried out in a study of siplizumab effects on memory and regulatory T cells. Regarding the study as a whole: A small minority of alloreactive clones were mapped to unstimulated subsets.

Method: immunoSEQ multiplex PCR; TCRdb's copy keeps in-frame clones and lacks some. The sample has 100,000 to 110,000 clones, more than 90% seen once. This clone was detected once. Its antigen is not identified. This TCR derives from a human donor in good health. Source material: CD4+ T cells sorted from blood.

The CDR3 region is CASQFGETQYF. DNA of the CDR3: TGCGCCAGCCAGTTTGGGGAGACCCAGTACTTC. This chain links TRBV5-1 with TRBJ2-5, with D unclear. Looked up from germline, CDR1 is SGHRS and CDR2 is YFSETQ. The germline V and J ends were trimmed by 7 bases and 5 bases, with 9 bases remaining between them. The CDR3 extends over 11 amino acids.